This record looks at one T cell receptor beta chain sequence and its context. Its antigen is not identified. CDR1 KGHSH and CDR2 LQKENI come from the germline V gene. The CDR3 is 19 residues long. Trimming removed 2 bases from V and 3 bases from J; junction bases left unmatched: 17. Before sequencing, viral peptide pools were used by the ViraFEST assay to expand antigen-specific CD4+ T cells. Once cultured for approximately eleven days, the cells underwent separation to obtain CD4+ T cells. This person caught SARS-CoV-2 sometime from March to December 2020, and PCR testing confirmed the infection. IL-2 at 9.5 to 10 IU/ml and peptides at 8.5 to 10 ug/ml were added to cultured PBMC, around 2 million per well. IL-2 medium took the place of half the medium on both days 3 and 7. The data were taken from a study of vaccination effects on CD4 cells after COVID-19. Study-level information: Participants each got two BNT162b2 or mRNA-1273 vaccine doses.

Clones were sequenced by immunoSEQ multiplex PCR, and TCRdb holds only the in-frame ones, with some missing. Of 42,000 or so clones listed, more than 60% are singletons. This sample comprised CD4+ T cells from PBMCs cultured with a peptide pool, obtained before COVID-19 vaccination. The sequence was obtained from a human donor who had a prior SARS-CoV-2 infection. This rearrangement joins TRBV18 to TRBJ1-1, with 8 nucleotides matching TRBD1. The CDR3 DNA is TGTGCCAGCTCACCAGAATTCTTTATCCGGGACAGGCCAGACACTGAAGCTTTCTTT. It yields the protein CASSPEFFIRDRPDTEAFF. The full variable domain, completed using reference TRBV18 and TRBJ1-1, is NAGVMQNPRHLVRRRGQEARLRCSPMKGHSHVYWYRQLPEEGLKFMVYLQKENIIDESGMPKERFSAEFPKEGPSILRIQQVVRGDSAAYFCASSPEFFIRDRPDTEAFFGQGTRLTVV.